Sequencing of this TCR beta chain was carried out in a study of beta chain features in type 1 diabetes. Central memory, naive, regulatory and stem cell-like memory CD4+ cells were sorted by CD45RO/CCR7/CD25/CD127/CD95/CD27. In all sorted populations, purity surpassed 95%. This CDR3 spans 16 amino acids. The germline CDR1 and CDR2 sequences are LNHDA and SQIVND (reference sequence). V lost 10 bases, J lost 0 bases, and 9 bases stayed unmatched. The table lists this clone with a few counts. Its antigen is not known. Sequencing targeted expressed TCRB transcripts, as all isolated RNA had been reverse transcribed. Here immunoSEQ multiplex PCR was the method, and the copy in TCRdb shows in-frame clones only, minus some. The sample shows over 650,000 clones, roughly 13% of them seen only once. Whole-study findings and limits: Sampled from patients, naive, central memory and Treg TCRB repertoires appeared more similar than those sampled from healthy donors. People with Type 1 diabetes carried modestly yet significantly shorter TCRB CDR3s in all four CD4+ subsets. PCR might show a preference for shorter templates, equally across patients and controls.

The gene calls are TRBV19 and TRBJ2-3; 11 bases match TRBD2. The sequenced sample consisted of naive CD4+ T cells from blood. This clonotype was obtained from a man between 18 and 35 years old with type 1 diabetes. The CDR3 here is CATGTSGPFSTDTQYF. The CDR3 bases are TGTGCCACCGGGACTAGCGGACCTTTTAGCACAGATACGCAGTATTTT. Variable domain in full (rest from reference TRBV19 and TRBJ2-3): DGGITQSPKYLFRKEGQNVTLSCEQNLNHDAMYWYRQDPGQGLRLIYYSQIVNDFQKGDIAEGYSVSREKKESFPLTVTSAQKNPTAFYLCATGTSGPFSTDTQYFGPGTRLTVL.